One sample yielded the 20 T cell receptor beta chains listed below, sequenced in a study of T cells expressing NK-cell markers. TCRdb re-analyzed the 5' RACE reads; it lists each CDR3 protein once, without DNA. This sample's table has 550,000 or so distinct CDR3 sequences. Material for sequencing was blood T cells: a sorted CD56 or NKG2C T cell subset, CD4+ or CD8+ T cells, or bulk PBMC T cells (not recorded which). These receptors were collected from a man aged 18 to 30 in good health.

The rearrangement uses TRBV5-1 and TRBJ2-7; TCRdb outputs TRBD1, but without DNA this stays unchecked. CDR3 size: 15 residues. From germline, CDR1 is SGHRS and CDR2 YFSETQ. CDR3 amino acids: CASSLADRDYSEQYF. Filled out from reference TRBV5-1 and TRBJ2-7, the complete variable domain reads KAGVTQTPRYLIKTRGQQVTLSCSPISGHRSVSWYQQTPGQGLQFLFEYFSETQRNKGNFPGRFSGRQFSNSRSEMNVSTLELGDSALYLCASSLADRDYSEQYFGPGTRLTVT.

This chain joins TRBV12-3 or TRBV12-4 and TRBJ2-1. The CDR3 has 13 amino acids. The CDR3 loop is CASSQEIYNEQFF.

The chain is built from TRBV10-3 and TRBJ2-3; TCRdb indicates TRBD2, and absent DNA this call remains unverified. CDR1 is ENHRY and CDR2 is SYGVKD in the germline V gene. CDR3 length: 16 amino acids. Here the CDR3 reads CAIRETSGRASDTQYF.

The rearrangement uses TRBV12-3 or TRBV12-4 and TRBJ1-1; TCRdb reports TRBD1, a call that lacks DNA to check it against. The CDR3 spans 17 residues. This CDR3 is CASSLSPGGHMNTEAFF.

J is TRBJ1-1 and V is TRBV6-1. In germline, CDR1 is MNHNS, CDR2 SASEGT. CDR3 size: 16 residues. CDR3 residues: CASSQSNWQLNTEAFF.

The chain joins TRBV2 to TRBJ2-5; TCRdb gives TRBD2 as the D gene, but with no DNA this cannot be confirmed. Per germline, CDR1 SNHLY and CDR2 FYNNEI. This CDR3 region has 14 residues. The CDR3 loop reads CASSDLAIQETQYF. The variable domain in full, with the rest retrieved from reference TRBV2 and TRBJ2-5, is EPEVTQTPSHQVTQMGQEVILRCVPISNHLYFYWYRQILGQKVEFLVSFYNNEISEKSEIFDDQFSVERPDGSNFTLKIRSTKLEDSAMYFCASSDLAIQETQYFGPGTRLLVL.

This sequence joins TRBV5-1 and TRBJ1-1; TCRdb selects TRBD1, and the lack of DNA leaves this call unchecked. Germline lookup yields CDR1 SGHRS and CDR2 YFSETQ. The CDR3 loop spans 15 amino acids. CDR3 amino acids: CASSLGPGQGTEAFF.

The chain uses TRBV5-1 and TRBJ2-6. CDR1 SGHRS and CDR2 YFSETQ come from the germline V gene. The CDR3 covers 16 residues. Here the CDR3 reads CASSLYVFSGANVLTF.

This CDR3 is CASSSGQGRSEQYF. This sequence joins TRBV28 and TRBJ2-7; the TCRdb D gene call, TRBD1, has no DNA to confirm it. Germline-derived CDR1 and CDR2 are MDHEN and SYDVKM. CDR3 size: 14 residues.

The chain employs TRBV10-3 and TRBJ2-5; TCRdb picks TRBD1, but there is no DNA to check that call. CDR3 length: 13 residues. Germline-derived CDR1 and CDR2 are ENHRY and SYGVKD. CDR3 protein: CAISGGQGETQYF.

V gene TRBV20-1 combines with J gene TRBJ2-3; TCRdb reports TRBD2, a call that lacks DNA to check it against. Germline CDR1 reads DFQATT; CDR2 reads SNEGSKA (reference sequence). There are 15 residues in the CDR3. CDR3: CSANSPSGGTDTQYF.

The chain recombines TRBV13 with TRBJ2-5; TCRdb gives TRBD1 as the D gene, but with no DNA this cannot be confirmed. From germline, CDR1 is PRHDT and CDR2 FYEKMQ (reference sequence). This CDR3 region has 15 residues. The CDR3: CASSARDRGEETQYF.

The rearrangement links TRBV18 to TRBJ2-1; TCRdb selects TRBD1, and the lack of DNA leaves this call unchecked. The CDR3 sequence is 16 residues long. The germline V gene encodes CDR1 KGHSH and CDR2 LQKENI. The CDR3 spells CASSPWGTPVGNEQFF. Together with reference TRBV18 and TRBJ2-1, the CDR3 gives the full variable domain: NAGVMQNPRHLVRRRGQEARLRCSPMKGHSHVYWYRQLPEEGLKFMVYLQKENIIDESGMPKERFSAEFPKEGPSILRIQQVVRGDSAAYFCASSPWGTPVGNEQFFGPGTRLTVL.

The chain carries TRBV30 and TRBJ2-1; TCRdb calls TRBD2, which cannot be checked without DNA. The CDR3 length is 15 residues. Looked up from germline, CDR1 is GTSNPN and CDR2 is SVGIG (reference sequence). CDR3 region: CASLHQGLSYNEQFF.

The V call is TRBV5-5, the J call TRBJ2-3; TCRdb lists TRBD1, though no DNA is available to test this call. This CDR3 is built from 14 residues. Germline V gene lookup returns CDR1 SGHKS and CDR2 YYEKEE (reference sequence). The CDR3 here is CASSLRARANTQYF. Full variable domain (remainder filled in from reference TRBV5-5 and TRBJ2-3): DAGVTQSPTHLIKTRGQQVTLRCSPISGHKSVSWYQQVLGQGPQFIFQYYEKEERGRGNFPDRFSARQFPNYSSELNVNALLLGDSALYLCASSLRARANTQYFGPGTRLTVL.

The V gene is TRBV5-1, the J gene TRBJ2-1; TCRdb designates TRBD2, a call that cannot be tested without DNA. The CDR3 contains 15 residues. Germline-derived CDR1 and CDR2 are SGHRS and YFSETQ. The CDR3 loop is CASSFSGRRGDEQFF.

The V gene is TRBV29-1, the J gene TRBJ2-7; TCRdb returns TRBD1, unconfirmable since there is no DNA. CDR1 and CDR2 from the germline V gene are SQVTM and ANQGSEA. The CDR3 runs to 14 residues. CDR3 protein: CSVQGVPGGYEQYF.

V and J are TRBV10-3 and TRBJ2-7; the TRBD1 assignment by TCRdb is unverifiable without DNA. Germline V gene sequence: CDR1 ENHRY, CDR2 SYGVKD. The CDR3 is 14 amino acids. The CDR3 spells CAISGLPEQNEQYF.

V gene TRBV29-1 combines with J gene TRBJ2-4; TCRdb reports TRBD1, a call that lacks DNA to check it against. This CDR3 region has 19 residues. Germline CDR1 is SQVTM and CDR2 is ANQGSEA. CDR3 in amino acids: CSVEDPVQPGWIAKNIQYF.

The V gene is TRBV5-6, the J gene TRBJ2-1. The CDR3 runs 16 residues. Per the germline V gene, CDR1 is SGHDT and CDR2 is YYEEEE. CDR3 sequence: CASSLRPSGSYNEQFF.